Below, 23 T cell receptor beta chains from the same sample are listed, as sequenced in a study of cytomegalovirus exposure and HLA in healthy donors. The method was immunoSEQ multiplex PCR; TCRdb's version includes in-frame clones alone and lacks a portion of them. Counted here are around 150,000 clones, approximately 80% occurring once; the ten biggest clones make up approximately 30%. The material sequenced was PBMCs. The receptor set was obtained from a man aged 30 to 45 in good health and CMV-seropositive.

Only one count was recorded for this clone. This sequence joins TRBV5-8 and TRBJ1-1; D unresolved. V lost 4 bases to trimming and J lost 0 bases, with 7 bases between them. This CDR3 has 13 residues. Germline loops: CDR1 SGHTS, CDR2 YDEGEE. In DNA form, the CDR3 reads TGTGCCAGCAGCCACAGCTTGAACACTGAAGCTTTCTTT. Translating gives CASSHSLNTEAFF.

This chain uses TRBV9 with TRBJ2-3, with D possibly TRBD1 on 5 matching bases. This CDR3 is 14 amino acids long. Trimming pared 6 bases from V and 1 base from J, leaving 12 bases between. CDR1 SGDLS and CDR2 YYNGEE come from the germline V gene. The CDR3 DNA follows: TGTGCCAGCACGACCAGGGCGGGCACAGATACGCAGTATTTT. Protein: CASTTRAGTDTQYF.

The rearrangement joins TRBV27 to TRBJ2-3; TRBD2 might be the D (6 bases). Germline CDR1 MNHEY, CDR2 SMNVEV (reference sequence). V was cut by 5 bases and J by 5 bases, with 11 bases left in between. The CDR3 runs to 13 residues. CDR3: CASSLGLGDTQYF. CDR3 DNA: TGTGCCAGCAGTCTGGGACTTGGAGATACGCAGTATTTT.

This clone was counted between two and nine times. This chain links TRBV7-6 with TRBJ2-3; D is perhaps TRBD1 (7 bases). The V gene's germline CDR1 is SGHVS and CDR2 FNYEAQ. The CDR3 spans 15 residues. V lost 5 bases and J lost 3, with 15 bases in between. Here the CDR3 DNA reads TGTGCCAGCAGCGAGGGGGCCCTAGCGACAGATACGCAGTATTTT. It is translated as CASSEGALATDTQYF. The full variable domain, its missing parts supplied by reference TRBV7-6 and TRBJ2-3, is GAGVSQSPRYKVTKRGQDVALRCDPISGHVSLYWYRQALGQGPEFLTYFNYEAQQDKSGLPNDRFSAERPEGSISTLTIQRTEQRDSAMYRCASSEGALATDTQYFGPGTRLTVL.

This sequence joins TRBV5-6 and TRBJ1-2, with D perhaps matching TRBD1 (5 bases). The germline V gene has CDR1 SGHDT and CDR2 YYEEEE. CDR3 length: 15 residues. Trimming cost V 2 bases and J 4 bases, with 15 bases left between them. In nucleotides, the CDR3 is TGTGCCAGCAGCTTAGGGGTCCCGCACCTCTATGGCTACACCTTC. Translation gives CASSLGVPHLYGYTF.

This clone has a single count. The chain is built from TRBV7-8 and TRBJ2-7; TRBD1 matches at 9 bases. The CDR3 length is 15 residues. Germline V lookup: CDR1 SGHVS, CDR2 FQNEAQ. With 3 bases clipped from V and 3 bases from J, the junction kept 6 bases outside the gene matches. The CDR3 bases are TGTGCCAGCAGCTTCCGGGACAGGGCCTACTACGAGCAGTACTTC. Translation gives CASSFRDRAYYEQYF.

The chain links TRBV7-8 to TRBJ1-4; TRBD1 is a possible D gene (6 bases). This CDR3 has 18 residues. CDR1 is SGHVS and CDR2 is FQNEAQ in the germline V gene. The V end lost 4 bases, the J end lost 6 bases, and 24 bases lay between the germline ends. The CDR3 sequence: CASSSEVYRDKDYEKLFF. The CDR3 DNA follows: TGTGCCAGCAGCTCAGAAGTATACCGGGACAAGGATTATGAAAAACTGTTTTTT.

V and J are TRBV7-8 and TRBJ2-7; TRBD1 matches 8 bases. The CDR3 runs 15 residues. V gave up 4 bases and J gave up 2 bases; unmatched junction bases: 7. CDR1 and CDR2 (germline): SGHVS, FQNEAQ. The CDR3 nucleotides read TGTGCCAGCAGCTCACGGGACAGGCCAACCTACGAGCAGTACTTC. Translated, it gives CASSSRDRPTYEQYF.

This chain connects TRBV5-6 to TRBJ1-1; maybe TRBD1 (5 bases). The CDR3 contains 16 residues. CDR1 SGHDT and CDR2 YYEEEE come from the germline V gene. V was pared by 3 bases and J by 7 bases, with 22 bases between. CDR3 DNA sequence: TGTGCCAGCAGCTCTCCCGCCGAGCGGGGCGTGAGTGAAGCTTTCTTT. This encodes CASSSPAERGVSEAFF.

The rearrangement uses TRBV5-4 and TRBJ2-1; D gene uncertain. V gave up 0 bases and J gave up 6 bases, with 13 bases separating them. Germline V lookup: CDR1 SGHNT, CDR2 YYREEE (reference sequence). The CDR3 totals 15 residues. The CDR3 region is CASSLGFPRFNEQFF. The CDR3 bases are TGTGCCAGCAGCTTGGGTTTTCCCAGGTTCAATGAGCAGTTCTTC.

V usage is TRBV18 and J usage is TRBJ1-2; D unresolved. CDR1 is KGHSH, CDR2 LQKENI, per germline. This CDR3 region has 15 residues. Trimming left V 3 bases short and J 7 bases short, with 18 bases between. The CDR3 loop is CASSPNRGEAGGYTF. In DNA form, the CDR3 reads TGTGCCAGCTCACCCAACCGCGGTGAAGCGGGTGGCTACACCTTC.

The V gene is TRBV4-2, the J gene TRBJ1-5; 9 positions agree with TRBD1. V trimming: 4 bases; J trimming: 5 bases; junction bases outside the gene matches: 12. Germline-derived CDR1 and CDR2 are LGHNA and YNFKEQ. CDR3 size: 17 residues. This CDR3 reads CASSPSPGDRDYQPQHF. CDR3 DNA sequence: TGTGCCAGCAGCCCTTCCCCCGGGGACAGGGACTATCAGCCCCAGCATTTT.

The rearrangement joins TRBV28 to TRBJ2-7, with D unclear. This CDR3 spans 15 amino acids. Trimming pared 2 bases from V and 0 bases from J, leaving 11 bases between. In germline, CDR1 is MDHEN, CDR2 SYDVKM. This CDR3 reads CASSLGGYTSYEQYF. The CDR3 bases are TGTGCCAGCAGTTTAGGCGGCTACACCTCCTACGAGCAGTACTTC.

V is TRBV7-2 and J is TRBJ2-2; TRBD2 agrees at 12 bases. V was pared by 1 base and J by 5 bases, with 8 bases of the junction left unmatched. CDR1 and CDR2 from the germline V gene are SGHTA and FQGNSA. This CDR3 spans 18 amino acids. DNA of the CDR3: TGTGCCAGCAGCTTAGTATCGCTAGCGGGAGGGAGTACCGGGGAGCTGTTTTTT. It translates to CASSLVSLAGGSTGELFF.

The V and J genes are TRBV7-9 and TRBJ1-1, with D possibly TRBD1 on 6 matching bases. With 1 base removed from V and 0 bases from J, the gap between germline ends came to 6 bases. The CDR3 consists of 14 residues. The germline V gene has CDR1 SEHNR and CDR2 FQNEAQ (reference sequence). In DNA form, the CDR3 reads TGTGCCAGCAGCTTAGGGACAGTGAACACTGAAGCTTTCTTT. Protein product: CASSLGTVNTEAFF.

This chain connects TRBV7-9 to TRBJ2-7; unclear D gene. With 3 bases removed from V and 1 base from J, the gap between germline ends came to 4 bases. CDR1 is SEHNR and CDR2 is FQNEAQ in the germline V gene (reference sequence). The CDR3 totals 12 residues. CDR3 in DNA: TGTGCCAGCAGCTTCGGGTCCTACGAGCAGTACTTC. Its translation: CASSFGSYEQYF.

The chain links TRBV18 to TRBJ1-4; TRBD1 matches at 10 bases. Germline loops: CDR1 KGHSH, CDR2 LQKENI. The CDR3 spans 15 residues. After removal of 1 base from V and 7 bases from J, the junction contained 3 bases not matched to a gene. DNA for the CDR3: TGTGCCAGCTCACCACAAGGGACAGGGGTTGAAAAACTGTTTTTT. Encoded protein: CASSPQGTGVEKLFF.

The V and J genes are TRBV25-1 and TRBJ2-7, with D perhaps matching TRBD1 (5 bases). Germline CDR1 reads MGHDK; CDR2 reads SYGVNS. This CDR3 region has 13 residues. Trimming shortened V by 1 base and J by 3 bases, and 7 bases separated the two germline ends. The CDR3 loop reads CASSESGFYEQYF. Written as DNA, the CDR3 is TGTGCCAGCAGTGAATCAGGGTTCTACGAGCAGTACTTC.

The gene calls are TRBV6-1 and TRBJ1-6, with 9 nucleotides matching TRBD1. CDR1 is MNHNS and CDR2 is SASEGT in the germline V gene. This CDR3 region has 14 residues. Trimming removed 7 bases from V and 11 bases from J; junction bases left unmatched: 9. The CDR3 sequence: CASTVGTGTTPLHF. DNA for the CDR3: TGTGCCAGCACCGTCGGGACAGGGACGACACCCCTCCACTTT.

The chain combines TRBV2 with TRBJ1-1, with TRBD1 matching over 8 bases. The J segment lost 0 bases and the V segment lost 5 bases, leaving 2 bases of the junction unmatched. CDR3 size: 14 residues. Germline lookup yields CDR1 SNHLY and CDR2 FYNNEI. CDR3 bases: TGTGCCAGCAGTCGGACAGGGTTGAACACTGAAGCTTTCTTT. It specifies CASSRTGLNTEAFF.

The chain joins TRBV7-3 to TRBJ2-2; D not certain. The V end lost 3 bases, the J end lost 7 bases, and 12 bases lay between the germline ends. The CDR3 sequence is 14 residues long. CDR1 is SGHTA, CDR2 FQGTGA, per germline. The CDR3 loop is CASSFSGSYGELFF. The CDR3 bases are TGTGCCAGCAGCTTTTCGGGTTCGTACGGGGAGCTGTTTTTT.

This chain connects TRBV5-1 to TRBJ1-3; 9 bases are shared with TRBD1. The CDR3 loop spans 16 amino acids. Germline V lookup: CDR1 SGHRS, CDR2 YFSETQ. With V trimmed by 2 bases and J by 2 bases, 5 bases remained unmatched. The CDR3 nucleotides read TGCGCCAGCAGCTTTTCACAGGGGGCAGCTGGAAACACCATATATTTT. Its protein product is CASSFSQGAAGNTIYF. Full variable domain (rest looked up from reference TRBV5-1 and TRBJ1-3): KAGVTQTPRYLIKTRGQQVTLSCSPISGHRSVSWYQQTPGQGLQFLFEYFSETQRNKGNFPGRFSGRQFSNSRSEMNVSTLELGDSALYLCASSFSQGAAGNTIYFGEGSWLTVV.

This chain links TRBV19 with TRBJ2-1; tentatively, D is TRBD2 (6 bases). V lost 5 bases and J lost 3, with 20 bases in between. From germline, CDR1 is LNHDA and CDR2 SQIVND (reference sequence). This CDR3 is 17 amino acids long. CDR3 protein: CASSGGRRSDRYNEQFF. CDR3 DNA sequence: TGTGCCAGTAGTGGGGGGAGGAGGAGCGACCGCTACAATGAGCAGTTCTTC.